Below, 5 T cell receptor beta chains from the same sample are listed, as sequenced in a study of blood T cell repertoires in COVID-19. Repertoires were generated with immunoSEQ multiplex PCR, while TCRdb's copy carries only in-frame clones and drops some. The sample holds 200,000 to 250,000 clones, about 80% seen once. Sequences were obtained from peripheral blood. Receptors originate from a man older than 75 with acute or convalescent COVID-19.

This clone was counted a single time. This rearrangement joins TRBV4-1 to TRBJ2-7, with 11 nucleotides matching TRBD1. The CDR3 totals 15 residues. The V segment lost 0 bases and the J segment 6 bases; nucleotides outside the gene matches: 4. In germline, CDR1 is MGHRA, CDR2 YSYEKL. Here the CDR3 DNA reads TGCGCCAGCAGCCAAGATCTTGGGACAGGGGGCGAGCAGTACTTC. Protein product: CASSQDLGTGGEQYF.

The chain combines TRBV4-1 with TRBJ2-7; D may be TRBD2 (6 bases). There are 16 residues in the CDR3. V was trimmed by 4 bases and J by 2 bases, leaving 18 bases between them. Germline assignment: CDR1 MGHRA and CDR2 YSYEKL. In DNA, the CDR3 is TGCGCCAGCAGCCGCATCTTCCGGGACTCCACCTACGAGCAGTACTTC. It encodes CASSRIFRDSTYEQYF.

Points on this clone: At one boundary the junction diverges from the germline segment, which might be a read error. The chain recombines TRBV28 with TRBJ1-2; D ambiguous. Germline assignment: CDR1 MDHEN and CDR2 SYDVKM. This CDR3 has 14 amino acids. CDR3 bases: TGTGCCAACAGTTTAGCGGGGTCGTCTTCTGGCTACACCTTC. It codes for CANSLAGSSSGYTF.

The chain uses TRBV2 and TRBJ2-4, with D unclear. CDR1 and CDR2 (germline): SNHLY, FYNNEI. V was shortened by 2 bases and J by 7 bases, with 21 bases between the two germline ends. This CDR3 spans 17 amino acids. The CDR3 here is CASSEWSSGSFRNIQYF. DNA for the CDR3: TGTGCCAGCAGTGAATGGTCCTCCGGGTCGTTTCGGAACATTCAGTACTTC.

The rearrangement uses TRBV27 and TRBJ2-2, with D hard to call. CDR3 length equals 13 residues. Germline assignment: CDR1 MNHEY and CDR2 SMNVEV (reference sequence). With 6 bases removed from V and 5 bases from J, the gap between germline ends came to 10 bases. CDR3 bases: TGTGCCAGCAGGATCTACGGGACCGGGGAGCTGTTTTTT. This gives the protein CASRIYGTGELFF.